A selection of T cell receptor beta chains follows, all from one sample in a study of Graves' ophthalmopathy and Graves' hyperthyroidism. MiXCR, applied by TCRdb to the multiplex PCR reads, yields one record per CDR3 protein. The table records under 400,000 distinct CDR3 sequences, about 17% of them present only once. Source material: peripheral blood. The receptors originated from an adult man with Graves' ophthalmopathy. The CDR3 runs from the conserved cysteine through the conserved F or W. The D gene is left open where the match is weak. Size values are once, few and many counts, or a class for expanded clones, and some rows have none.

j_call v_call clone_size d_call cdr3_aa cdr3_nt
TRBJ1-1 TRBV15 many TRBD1 CATSRERDRNTEAFF TGTGCCACCAGCAGAGAAAGGGACAGGAACACTGAAGCTTTCTTT
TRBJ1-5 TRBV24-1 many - CATSEGGFQPQHF TGTGCCACCAGTGAAGGGGGGTTCCAGCCCCAGCATTTT
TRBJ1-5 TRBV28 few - CASRTLHSNQPQHF TGTGCCAGCAGGACCTTGCATAGCAATCAGCCCCAGCATTTT
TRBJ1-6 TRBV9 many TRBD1 CASSADSGQGASDSPLHF TGTGCCAGCAGCGCCGACTCAGGACAGGGGGCGTCGGATTCACCCCTCCACTTT
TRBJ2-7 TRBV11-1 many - CASSREQGYEQYF TGTGCCAGCAGCAGGGAACAGGGCTACGAGCAGTACTTC
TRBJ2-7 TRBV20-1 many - CSASQGLSSYEQYF TGCAGTGCCAGCCAGGGACTCAGCTCCTACGAGCAGTACTTC
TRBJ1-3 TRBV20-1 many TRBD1 CSARVEGQFLGNTIYF TGCAGTGCTAGAGTGGAGGGACAGTTCCTCGGAAACACCATATATTTT
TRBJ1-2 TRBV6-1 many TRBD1 CASSGQGYGYTF TGTGCCAGCAGTGGACAGGGGTATGGCTACACCTTC
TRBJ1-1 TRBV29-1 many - CSVDSRNTEAFF TGCAGCGTTGACTCCCGGAACACTGAAGCTTTCTTT
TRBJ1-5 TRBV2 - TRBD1 CASSGTGANSNQPQHF TGTGCCAGCAGTGGGACAGGGGCCAATAGCAATCAGCCCCAGCATTTT
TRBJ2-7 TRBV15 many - CATSRDKGIADEQYF TGTGCCACCAGCAGAGATAAGGGGATAGCGGATGAGCAGTACTTC
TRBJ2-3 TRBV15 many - CATSRREGSADTQYF TGTGCCACCAGCCGCCGGGAAGGGTCCGCAGATACGCAGTATTTT
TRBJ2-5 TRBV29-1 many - CSVEDLGVGTQYF TGCAGCGTTGAAGATTTAGGGGTCGGGACCCAGTACTTC
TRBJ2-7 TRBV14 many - CASSIQVSYEQYF TGTGCCAGCAGCATACAGGTGTCCTACGAGCAGTACTTC
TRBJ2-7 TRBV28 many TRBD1 CASSLIGDRVRYEQYF TGTGCCAGCAGTTTAATAGGGGACAGGGTCCGGTACGAGCAGTACTTC
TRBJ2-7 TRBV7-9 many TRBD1 CASSPLLGQGASEQYF TGTGCCAGCAGCCCGCTGCTGGGACAGGGGGCTAGCGAGCAGTACTTC
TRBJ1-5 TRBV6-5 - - CASSYGGASNQPQHF TGTGCCAGCAGTTATGGAGGGGCGAGCAATCAGCCCCAGCATTTT
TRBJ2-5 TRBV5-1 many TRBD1 CASSRQGAEETQYF TGCGCCAGCAGCAGACAGGGGGCTGAAGAGACCCAGTACTTC
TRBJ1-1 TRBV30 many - CAWRRATGHRDTEAFF TGTGCCTGGAGAAGGGCAACAGGGCACAGGGACACTGAAGCTTTCTTT
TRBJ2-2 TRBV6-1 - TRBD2 CASSEALAGGSTGELFF TGTGCCAGCAGTGAAGCCTTAGCGGGAGGGAGTACCGGGGAGCTGTTTTTT
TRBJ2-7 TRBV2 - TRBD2 CASNPTSGGAYEQYF TGTGCCAGCAACCCGACTAGCGGGGGGGCCTACGAGCAGTACTTC
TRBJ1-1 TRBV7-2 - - CASSSDSDTEAFF TGTGCCAGCAGCTCGGACAGCGACACTGAAGCTTTCTTT
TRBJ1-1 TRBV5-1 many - CASSSSRAPEAFF TGCGCCAGCAGCTCGAGCAGGGCCCCTGAAGCTTTCTTT
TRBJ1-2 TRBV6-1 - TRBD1 CASCGSRTGGKDYGYTF TGTGCCAGCTGTGGGTCCAGGACAGGGGGCAAGGACTATGGCTACACCTTC
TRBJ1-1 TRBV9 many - CASSRGGATEAFF TGTGCCAGCAGCCGGGGTGGGGCGACTGAAGCTTTCTTT
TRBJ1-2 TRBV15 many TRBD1 CATWDRDPYGYTF TGTGCCACCTGGGACAGGGATCCCTATGGCTACACCTTC
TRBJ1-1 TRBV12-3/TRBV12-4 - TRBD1 CASTLGSGQGAEAFF TGTGCCAGCACCTTGGGATCAGGACAGGGGGCTGAAGCTTTCTTT
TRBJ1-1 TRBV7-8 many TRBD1 CASSSNPGQGAFTEAFF TGTGCCAGCAGCTCCAACCCCGGACAGGGGGCCTTCACTGAAGCTTTCTTT
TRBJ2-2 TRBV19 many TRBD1 CASRPQGANTGELFF TGTGCCAGTAGACCCCAGGGGGCGAACACCGGGGAGCTGTTTTTT
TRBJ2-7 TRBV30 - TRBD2 CAWRTSGPIVEQYF TGTGCCTGGAGGACTAGCGGCCCGATTGTGGAGCAGTACTTC
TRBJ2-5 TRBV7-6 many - CASSLEGLRQYF TGTGCCAGCAGCTTAGAGGGACTTCGCCAGTACTTC
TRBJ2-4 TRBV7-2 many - CASSFSARGLAKNIQYF TGTGCCAGCAGCTTTTCAGCCCGGGGCCTAGCCAAAAACATTCAGTACTTC
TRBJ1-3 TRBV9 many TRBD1 CASSAQGNSGNTIYF TGTGCCAGCAGCGCACAGGGGAACTCTGGAAACACCATATATTTT
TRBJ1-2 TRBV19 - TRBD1 CASTQGIYGYTF TGTGCCAGTACACAGGGGATTTATGGCTACACCTTC
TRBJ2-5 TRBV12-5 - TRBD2 CASGLVTPFASGGQETQYF TGTGCTAGTGGTTTGGTTACCCCCTTTGCTAGCGGGGGCCAAGAGACCCAGTACTTC
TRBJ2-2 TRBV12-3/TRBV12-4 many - CASSPYRQAGGELFF TGTGCCAGCAGTCCCTACAGACAGGCGGGCGGGGAGCTGTTTTTT
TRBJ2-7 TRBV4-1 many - CASSQASGAPGFDEQYF TGCGCCAGCAGCCAGGCATCGGGAGCACCGGGGTTCGACGAGCAGTACTTC
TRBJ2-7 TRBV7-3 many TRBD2 CASSLTPPLAGATYEQYF TGTGCCAGCAGCTTGACCCCACCTCTAGCGGGGGCCACCTACGAGCAGTACTTC
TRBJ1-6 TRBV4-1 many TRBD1 CASRAGGSYNSPLHF TGCGCCAGCAGGGCAGGGGGCTCCTATAATTCACCCCTCCACTTT
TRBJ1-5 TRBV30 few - CAWSVGRDQPQHF TGTGCCTGGAGTGTAGGCAGGGACCAGCCCCAGCATTTT
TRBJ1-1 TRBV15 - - CATSRAIALGNTEAFF TGTGCCACCAGCAGAGCCATTGCTCTGGGGAACACTGAAGCTTTCTTT
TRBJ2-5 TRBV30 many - CAWSQGQVETQYF TGTGCCTGGAGTCAAGGGCAGGTAGAGACCCAGTACTTC
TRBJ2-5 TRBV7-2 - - CASSLEWGQETQYF TGTGCCAGCAGCTTAGAGTGGGGCCAAGAGACCCAGTACTTC
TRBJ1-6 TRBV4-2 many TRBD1 CASSIRQGQSPLHF TGTGCCAGCAGCATTCGACAGGGGCAATCACCCCTCCACTTT
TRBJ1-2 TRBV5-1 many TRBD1 CASSPDRGQNYGYTF TGCGCCAGCAGCCCGGACAGGGGGCAAAACTATGGCTACACCTTC
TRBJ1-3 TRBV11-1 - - CASSPADRTSGNTIYF TGTGCCAGCAGCCCCGCAGACAGGACCTCTGGAAACACCATATATTTT
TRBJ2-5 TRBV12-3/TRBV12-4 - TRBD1 CASSKGQGVRETQYF TGTGCCAGCAGTAAGGGACAGGGGGTGAGGGAGACCCAGTACTTC
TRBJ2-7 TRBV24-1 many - CATSDAGRDYEQYF TGTGCCACCAGTGATGCGGGACGGGACTACGAGCAGTACTTC
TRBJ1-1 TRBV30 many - CAWSRTRGTEAFF TGTGCCTGGAGCCGAACCAGGGGCACTGAAGCTTTCTTT
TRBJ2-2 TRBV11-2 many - CASSLDPRGTGELFF TGTGCCAGCAGCTTAGATCCGCGAGGCACCGGGGAGCTGTTTTTT
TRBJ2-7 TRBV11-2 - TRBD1 CASSLDNPGQSYEQYF TGTGCCAGCAGCTTAGATAATCCGGGACAGAGCTACGAGCAGTACTTC
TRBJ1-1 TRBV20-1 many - CSASPGEGGEAFF TGCAGTGCCAGCCCGGGAGAGGGCGGTGAAGCTTTCTTT
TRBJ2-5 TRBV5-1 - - CASGLDWGETQYF TGCGCCAGCGGTTTGGACTGGGGAGAGACCCAGTACTTC